The sequence of this T cell receptor beta chain was determined in a study of cytomegalovirus exposure and HLA in healthy donors (TCRdb year 2017). Turning to the overall study: An earlier analysis of 550 to 700 of the donors reported approximately 270 Gb of sequence data and 120 million or so unique TCR beta sequences from around 200 million T cells. Genome-wide SNP genotypes for about 65% of the roughly 670 donors were used in a later genetic analysis, which treated that subset as a discovery cohort. Every repertoire in the discovery cohort had been generated on one and the same sequencing platform. In addition to the first cohort of 666 subjects, a separate validation cohort of about 120 different subjects was used. The number of typed donors differed by locus: about 629-630 for A, B, C, DRB1 and DQB1; approximately 540 for DQA1; some 610 for DPA1; and around 490 for DPB1. The study used immunosequencing to profile the T cell repertoires of approximately 630 subjects and linked those repertoires to cytomegalovirus serostatus. Class I and class II HLA loci were covered by the typing at four-digit resolution. Roughly five DR-DQ haplotypes were handled as single units for association and clustering because linkage in the cohort was strong. To predict cytomegalovirus infection status, the study combined high-throughput TCR immunosequencing, statistical association of individual TCRs with disease status, and machine learning. The later analysis used no new phenotypic data to find candidate immune exposures, relying instead on TCR beta sequences and their occurrence across donors. Donor age, sex, ethnicity and CMV serostatus were compiled alongside the repertoire data. An earlier analysis of some 500 of the donors used high-throughput TCR beta sequencing to judge whether each TCR beta V gene segment behaved as functional or pseudogenic. The aim of the study was to test whether cataloging public T cell receptors could identify signatures of past pathogen exposure. On average, around 230,000 unique TCR beta nucleotide sequences were sequenced per donor among several hundred genotyped donors of the cohort, with roughly a sixth of those sequences being non-productive. Roughly 300 gigabases of sequencing data and 80 million or so unique TCR sequences were included in an early release covering around 600 HLA-typed donors. To study patterns of TCR occurrence, a later analysis re-analyzed previously published TCR beta repertoires from 666 donors and added high-resolution HLA genotyping. The genetic ancestry cluster associated with self-reported Caucasian donors included around 76% of the roughly 400 genotyped donors. General study outcomes and caveats: CMV serostatus was the only immune exposure information available for the cohort. Because counts were too low, fewer than 20 rarely observed V segments, including chromosome 9 orphons, were excluded from the earlier analysis of some 590 of the donors. A later analysis found that TCR association rates varied across HLA loci, with DRB1 alleles showing the most associated TCRs and HLA-C alleles the fewest. At a false discovery rate of 0.05, a later analysis linked roughly 17,000 TCR beta sequences to specific HLA alleles. A total of roughly 160 TCR beta chains were listed by the study as associated with cytomegalovirus. Most CMV-associated TCR beta chains appeared to be HLA-restricted in a later analysis, and the HLA associations seemed to be driven largely by CMV exposure. A later genetic analysis reported fewer N-insertions in productive TCRs among donors in an Asian-associated ancestry cluster than the approximately 700-donor mean. Because HLA typing was unavailable for some donors at each locus, only the typed subset was used in association tests. Correlated functional status among segregating V segments might be attributable to linkage disequilibrium, but an unknown experimental factor could not be ruled out. Strong co-occurrence of HLA alleles, especially DR and DQ, made assigning TCR associations to individual alleles difficult. In a later analysis, HLA-associated TCR beta chains were found to be more clonally expanded and to have lower generation probabilities than equally common non-associated chains. A later genetic analysis associated a missense DCLRE1C variant with V-gene and J-gene trimming of TCR beta chains, and an independent cohort replicated the association. The sequencing pipeline was judged likely to have produced a cluster of highly shared sequence variants as a technical artifact. The authors suggested that the approach could potentially be generalized to other disease states and immunological phenotypes. The classifier was reported to diagnose cytomegalovirus status with high specificity and sensitivity in both the original cohort and the validation cohort. Most TCR sequences were observed very rarely across donors, whereas some public TCRs were present in many individuals. Presence/absence analyses assumed roughly uniform sequencing depth across donors, an assumption that may not hold. Some IMGT-functional V segments, including TRBV6-2 and TRBV6-3, could not be distinguished by the 87-base-pair reads and were therefore excluded. Broadly in line with IMGT annotations, most TCR beta V segments showed up in productive rearrangements about 87% or about 30% of the time in an earlier analysis of several hundred of the donors. A further reported finding was that TCR beta sequences accurately predicted the HLA-A and HLA-B alleles for most subjects in the first cohort. The cohort was sequenced for TCR beta chains only, and without alpha or paired-chain data the features that could be detected were limited. In vitro tests confirmed that a few of the cytomegalovirus-associated TCR beta chains recognize cytomegalovirus antigens. Several of the top co-occurrence clusters appeared to be linked to parvovirus B19, influenza, CMV and Epstein-Barr virus, according to a later analysis.

The cohort consisted of some 730 healthy bone marrow donors. At the time of sampling, every cohort member was nominally healthy, though immune exposures that went unrecorded were likely present. The donor was CMV seronegative and was included in the group of a few hundred seronegative cohort members. Every donor gave a peripheral blood sample, and the peripheral blood mononuclear cells from that sample were used for TCR beta sequencing. Genomic DNA was extracted from the blood cell samples with the Qiagen DNeasy Blood Extraction Kit. The CDR3 sequence holds 18 residues, the cysteine and phenylalanine included. Kept here is only the CDR3 DNA, which spans 54 bases and is read in frame from base 1. From V the trimming removes 5 bases and from J it removes 4 bases, while the gene matches leave 14 bases of the junction unaccounted for. The germline V gene specifies SGHTA as CDR1 and FQGNSA as CDR2. In regard to this clone: The target of this receptor is not known.

Library preparation used the immunoSEQ multiplex PCR assay. A mixture of 60 forward primers for TCR Vbeta segments and 13 reverse primers for TCR Jbeta segments was used in the multiplex PCR. A multiplex PCR assay on genomic DNA amplified the CDR3 region of rearranged TCR beta genes. The amplified TCR beta libraries were sequenced on the Illumina HiSeq System as 87-base-pair reads. As for how the authors treated the data: A later analysis tallied 80 million to 95 million unique TCR beta chains across the 600 to 700 repertoires, and about 10 million of those chains were shared by two or more donors. Raw reads were error-corrected and collapsed into unique sequences with a nearest-neighbor algorithm that merged closely related sequences to remove PCR and sequencing errors. Alignment of CDR3 sequences to IMGT reference sequences was used to assign V, D and J gene segments. For a sequence to be retained, a match of at least six nucleotides was required to both a V gene segment and a J gene segment. Rearrangements were classified as productive when the CDR3 lacked stop codons and remained in frame with V and J, and all other rearrangements were classified as non-productive. CDR3 was defined according to IMGT convention as the region running from the second conserved V-encoded cysteine to the conserved J-encoded phenylalanine. Sequences without an unambiguous match to a single V gene segment were excluded from the earlier analysis of about 600 of the donors. An earlier analysis of approximately 590 of the donors classified V segments as functional when productive rearrangements were above 56.7% and as segregating when the standard deviation between donors was above 5%. A statistical classification framework was developed to diagnose cytomegalovirus status using the catalog of TCR beta chain sequences. In a later analysis, V and J genes were assigned by comparing TCR nucleotide sequences against IMGT/GENE-DB human TR gene sequences. The TCRdist pipeline was used in a later analysis to assign CDR3 sequences and most-parsimonious VDJ recombination scenarios. A later analysis defined each TCR beta chain by its CDR3 amino acid sequence plus V-gene family, and excluded reads lacking a unique V-gene family. A later analysis removed 550 to 650 highly shared, low-generation-probability nucleotide sequences to deal with suspected cross-contamination and a sequencing artifact. A later analysis calculated a clonal expansion index for each public chain from normalized within-repertoire ranks of inferred template counts. A later analysis computed generation probabilities with a VDJ recombination model fitted to out-of-frame rearrangements, and checked the results against IGoR. In a later analysis, TCR-TCR, TCR-HLA and TCR-CMV co-occurrence was scored with hypergeometric tests, and a repertoire-size bias correction was applied to TCR pairs. A later analysis estimated false discovery rates by permuting HLA or CMV assignments 20 times. A later analysis grouped co-occurring TCRs with DBSCAN, adding TCRdist sequence similarity when clustering within HLA-allele-positive subsets. Repertoires with fewer than 30,000 or more than 120,000 public chains were left out of co-occurrence clustering, as were five repertoires with anomalous nucleotide sharing. This is the immuneACCESS table as TCRdb keeps it, with only in-frame sequences that have V and J called. A part of the clones is gone; compared with another copy, unresolved V genes explain less than half, and the rest is unexplained. D and trimming come from the DNA, and the V and J calls and clone size come from that table. The sample table gives approximately 110,000 clones. The top ten clones comprise about 2.2% of the sample.

The source material was PBMCs. The sequence is built from TRBV7-2 and TRBJ2-7; 13 bases in between match TRBD2. This clonotype originated in a man aged 40-55 years in good health and CMV-seronegative. CDR3 region: CASSPGTSGMALPYEQYF. The bases are TGTGCCAGCAGCCCTGGGACTAGCGGGATGGCTCTCCCTTACGAGCAGTACTTC.